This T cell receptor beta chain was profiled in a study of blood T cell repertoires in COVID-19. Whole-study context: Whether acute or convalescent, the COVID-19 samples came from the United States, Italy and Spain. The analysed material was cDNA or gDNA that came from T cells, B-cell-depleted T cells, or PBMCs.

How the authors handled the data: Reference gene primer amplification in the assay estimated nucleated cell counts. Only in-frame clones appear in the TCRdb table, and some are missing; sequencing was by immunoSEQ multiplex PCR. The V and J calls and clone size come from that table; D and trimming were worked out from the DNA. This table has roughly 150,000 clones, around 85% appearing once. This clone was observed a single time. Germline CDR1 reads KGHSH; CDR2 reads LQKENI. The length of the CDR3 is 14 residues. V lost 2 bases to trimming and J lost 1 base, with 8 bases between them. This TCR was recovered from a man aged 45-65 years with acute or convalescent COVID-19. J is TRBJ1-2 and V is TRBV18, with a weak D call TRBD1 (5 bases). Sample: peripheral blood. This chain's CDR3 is CASSPETVNYGYTF. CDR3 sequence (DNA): TGTGCCAGCTCACCAGAGACAGTTAACTATGGCTACACCTTC.